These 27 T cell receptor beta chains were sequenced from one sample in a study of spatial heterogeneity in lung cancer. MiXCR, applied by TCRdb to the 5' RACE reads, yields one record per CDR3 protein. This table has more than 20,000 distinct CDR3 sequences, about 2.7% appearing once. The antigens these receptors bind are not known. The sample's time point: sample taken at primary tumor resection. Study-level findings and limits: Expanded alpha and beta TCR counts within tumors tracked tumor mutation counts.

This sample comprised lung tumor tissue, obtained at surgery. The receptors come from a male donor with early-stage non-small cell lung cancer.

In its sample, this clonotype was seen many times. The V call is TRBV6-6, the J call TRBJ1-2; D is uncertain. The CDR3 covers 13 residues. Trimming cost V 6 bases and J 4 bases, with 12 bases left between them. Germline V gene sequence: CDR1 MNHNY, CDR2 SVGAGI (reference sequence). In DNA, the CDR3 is TGTGCCAGCAGACCCCAGGACGGCTATGGCTACACCTTC. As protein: CASRPQDGYGYTF.

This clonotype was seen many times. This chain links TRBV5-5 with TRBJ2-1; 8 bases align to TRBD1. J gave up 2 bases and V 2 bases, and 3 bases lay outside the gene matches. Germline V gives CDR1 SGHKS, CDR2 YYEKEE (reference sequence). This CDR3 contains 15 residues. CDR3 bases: TGTGCCAGCAGCTTCGTGACAGGGGCCTACAATGAGCAGTTCTTC. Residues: CASSFVTGAYNEQFF.

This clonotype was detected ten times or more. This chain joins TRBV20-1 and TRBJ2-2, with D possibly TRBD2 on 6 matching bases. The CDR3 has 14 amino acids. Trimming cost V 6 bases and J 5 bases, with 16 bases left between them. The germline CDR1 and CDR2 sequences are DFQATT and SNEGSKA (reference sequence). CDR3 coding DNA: TGCAGTGCATATGGGGGGAGCAGAACCGGGGAGCTGTTTTTT. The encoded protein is CSAYGGSRTGELFF.

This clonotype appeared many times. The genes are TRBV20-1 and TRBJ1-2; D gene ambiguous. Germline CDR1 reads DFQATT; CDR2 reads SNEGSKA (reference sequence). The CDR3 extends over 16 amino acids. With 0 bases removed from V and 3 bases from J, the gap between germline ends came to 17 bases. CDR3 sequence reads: CSARDRRALPHYGYTF. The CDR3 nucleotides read TGCAGTGCTAGAGATCGTCGGGCCCTCCCGCACTATGGCTACACCTTC.

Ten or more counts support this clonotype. As DNA, the CDR3 is TGTGCCAGCTCACCACGTAGTTCTCCGGGCAGGAGCGGGACGGATACGCAGTATTTT. It codes for CASSPRSSPGRSGTDTQYF. This chain connects TRBV18 to TRBJ2-3, with 7 bases matching TRBD2. The CDR3 runs 19 residues. Germline CDR1 and CDR2: KGHSH and LQKENI. V lost 1 base, J lost 6 bases, and 19 bases stayed unmatched.

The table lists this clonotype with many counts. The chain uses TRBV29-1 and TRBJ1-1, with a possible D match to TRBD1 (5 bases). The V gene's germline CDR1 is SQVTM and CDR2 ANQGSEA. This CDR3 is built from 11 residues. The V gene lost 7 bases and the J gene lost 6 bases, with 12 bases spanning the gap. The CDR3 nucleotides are TGCAGCGGGAGATCAGGGTCTGAAGCTTTCTTT. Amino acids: CSGRSGSEAFF.

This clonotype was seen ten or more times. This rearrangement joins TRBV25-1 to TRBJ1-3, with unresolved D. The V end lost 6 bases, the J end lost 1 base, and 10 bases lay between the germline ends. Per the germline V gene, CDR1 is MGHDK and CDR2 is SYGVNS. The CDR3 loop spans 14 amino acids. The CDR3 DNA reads TGTGCCAGCAGGGCGGCCCGATCTGGAAACACCATATATTTT. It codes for CASRAARSGNTIYF. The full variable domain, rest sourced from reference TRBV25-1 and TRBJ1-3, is EADIYQTPRYLVIGTGKKITLECSQTMGHDKMYWYQQDPGMELHLIHYSYGVNSTEKGDLSSESTVSRIRTEHFPLTLESARPSHTSQYLCASRAARSGNTIYFGEGSWLTVV.

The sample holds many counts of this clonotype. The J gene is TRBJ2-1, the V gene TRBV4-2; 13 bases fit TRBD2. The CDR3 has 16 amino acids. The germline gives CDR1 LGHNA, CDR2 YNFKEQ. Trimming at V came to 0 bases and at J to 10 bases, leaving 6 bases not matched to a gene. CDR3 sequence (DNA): TGTGCCAGCAGCCAAGATCTAACTAGCGGGAGGGTGGAGCAGTTCTTC. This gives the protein CASSQDLTSGRVEQFF.

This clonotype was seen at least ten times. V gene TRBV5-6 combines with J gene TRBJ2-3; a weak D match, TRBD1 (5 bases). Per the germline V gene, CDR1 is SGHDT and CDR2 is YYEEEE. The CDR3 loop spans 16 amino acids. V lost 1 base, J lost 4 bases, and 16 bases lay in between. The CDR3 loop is CASSLRSGNGPDTQYF. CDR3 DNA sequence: TGTGCCAGCAGCTTGAGGTCAGGGAACGGGCCAGATACGCAGTATTTT.

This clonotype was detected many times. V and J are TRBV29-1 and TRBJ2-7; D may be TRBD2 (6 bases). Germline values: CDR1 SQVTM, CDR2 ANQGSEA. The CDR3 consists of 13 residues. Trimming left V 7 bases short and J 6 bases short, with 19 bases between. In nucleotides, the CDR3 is TGCAGCGCCCGCCTCGGGAGAATTGGCGAGCAGTACTTC. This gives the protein CSARLGRIGEQYF.

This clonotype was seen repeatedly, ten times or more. The chain's CDR3 is CASSQDGQGKSSYEQYF. CDR3 nucleotides: TGCGCCAGCAGCCAAGATGGGCAGGGCAAAAGCTCCTACGAGCAGTACTTC. The V gene is TRBV4-3, the J gene TRBJ2-7; D is possibly TRBD1 (5 bases). The CDR3 consists of 17 residues. In germline, CDR1 is LGHNA, CDR2 YSLEER. Trimming shortened V by 0 bases and J by 0 bases, and 15 bases separated the two germline ends.

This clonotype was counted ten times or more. CDR3 loop: CASSLPSPPSDEQYF. CDR3 coding DNA: TGCGCCAGCAGCTTACCTTCCCCTCCGTCGGACGAGCAGTACTTC. The rearrangement joins TRBV5-1 to TRBJ2-7; D remains unclear. V lost 2 bases to trimming and J lost 5 bases, with 17 bases between them. CDR3 length: 15 residues. Germline CDR1 SGHRS, CDR2 YFSETQ.

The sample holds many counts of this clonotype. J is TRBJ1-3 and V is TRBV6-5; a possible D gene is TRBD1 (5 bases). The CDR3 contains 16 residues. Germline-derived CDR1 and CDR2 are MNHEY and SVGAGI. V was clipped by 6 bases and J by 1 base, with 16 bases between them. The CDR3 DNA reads TGTGCCAGCAGGGGGCTCGGCAGCTTTTCTGGAAACACCATATATTTT. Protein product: CASRGLGSFSGNTIYF.

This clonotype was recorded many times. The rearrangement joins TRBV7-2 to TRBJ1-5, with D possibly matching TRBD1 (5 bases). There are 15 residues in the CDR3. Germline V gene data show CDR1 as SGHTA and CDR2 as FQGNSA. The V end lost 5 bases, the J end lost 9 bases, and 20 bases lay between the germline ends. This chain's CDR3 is CASSPDWGSGRPQHF. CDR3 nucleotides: TGTGCCAGCAGCCCGGATTGGGGGTCGGGCCGGCCCCAGCATTTT.

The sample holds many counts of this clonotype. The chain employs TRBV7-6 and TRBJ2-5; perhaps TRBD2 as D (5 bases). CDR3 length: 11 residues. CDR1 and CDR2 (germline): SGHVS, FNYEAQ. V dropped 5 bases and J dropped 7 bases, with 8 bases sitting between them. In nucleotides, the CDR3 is TGTGCCAGCAGCCCTGGAGGGACCCAGTACTTC. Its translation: CASSPGGTQYF.

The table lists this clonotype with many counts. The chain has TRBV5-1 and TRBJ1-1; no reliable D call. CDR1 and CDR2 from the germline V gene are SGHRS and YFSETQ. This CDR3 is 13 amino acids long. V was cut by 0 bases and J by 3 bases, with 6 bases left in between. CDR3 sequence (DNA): TGCGCCAGCAGCTTGGGTTTTGACACTGAAGCTTTCTTT. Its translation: CASSLGFDTEAFF.

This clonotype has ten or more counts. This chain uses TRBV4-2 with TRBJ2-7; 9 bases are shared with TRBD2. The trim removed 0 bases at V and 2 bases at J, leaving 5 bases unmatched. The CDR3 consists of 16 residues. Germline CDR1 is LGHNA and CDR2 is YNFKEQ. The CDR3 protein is CASSQDQASGTYEQYF. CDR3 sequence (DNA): TGTGCCAGCAGCCAAGACCAGGCTAGCGGGACCTACGAGCAGTACTTC.

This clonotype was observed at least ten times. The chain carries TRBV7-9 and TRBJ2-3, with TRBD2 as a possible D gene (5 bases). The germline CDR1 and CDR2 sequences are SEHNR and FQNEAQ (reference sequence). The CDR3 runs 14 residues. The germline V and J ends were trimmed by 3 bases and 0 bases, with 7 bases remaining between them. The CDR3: CASSFGGSTDTQYF. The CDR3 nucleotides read TGTGCCAGCAGCTTTGGCGGGAGCACAGATACGCAGTATTTT.

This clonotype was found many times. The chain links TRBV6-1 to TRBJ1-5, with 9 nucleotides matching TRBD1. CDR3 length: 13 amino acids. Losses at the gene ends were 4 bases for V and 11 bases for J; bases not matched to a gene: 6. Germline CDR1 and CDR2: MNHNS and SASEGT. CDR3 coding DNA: TGTGCCAGCAGTGTGTCCGACAGGGGGGCCCAGCATTTT. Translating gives CASSVSDRGAQHF.

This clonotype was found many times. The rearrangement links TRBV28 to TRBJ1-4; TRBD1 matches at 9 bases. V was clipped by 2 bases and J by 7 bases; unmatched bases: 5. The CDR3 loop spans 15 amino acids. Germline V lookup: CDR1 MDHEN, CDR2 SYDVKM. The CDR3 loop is CASSLPGQGSEKLFF. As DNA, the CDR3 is TGTGCCAGCAGTTTACCGGGACAGGGCAGTGAAAAACTGTTTTTT. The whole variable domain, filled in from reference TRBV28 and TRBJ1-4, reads DVKVTQSSRYLVKRTGEKVFLECVQDMDHENMFWYRQDPGLGLRLIYFSYDVKMKEKGDIPEGYSVSREKKERFSLILESASTNQTSMYLCASSLPGQGSEKLFFGSGTQLSVL.

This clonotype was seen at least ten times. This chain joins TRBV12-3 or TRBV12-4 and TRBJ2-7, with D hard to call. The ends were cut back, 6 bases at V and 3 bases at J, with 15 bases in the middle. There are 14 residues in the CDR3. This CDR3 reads CASSLSGPGYEQYF. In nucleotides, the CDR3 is TGTGCCAGCAGCCTAAGTGGACCGGGCTACGAGCAGTACTTC.

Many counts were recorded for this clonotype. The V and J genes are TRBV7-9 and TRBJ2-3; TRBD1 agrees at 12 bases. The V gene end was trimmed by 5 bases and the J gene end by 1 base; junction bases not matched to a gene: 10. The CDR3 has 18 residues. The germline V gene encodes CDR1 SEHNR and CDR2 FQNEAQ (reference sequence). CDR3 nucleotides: TGTGCCAGCAGCAGGGGACAGGGGGCGAAGTATGGCACAGATACGCAGTATTTT. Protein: CASSRGQGAKYGTDTQYF.

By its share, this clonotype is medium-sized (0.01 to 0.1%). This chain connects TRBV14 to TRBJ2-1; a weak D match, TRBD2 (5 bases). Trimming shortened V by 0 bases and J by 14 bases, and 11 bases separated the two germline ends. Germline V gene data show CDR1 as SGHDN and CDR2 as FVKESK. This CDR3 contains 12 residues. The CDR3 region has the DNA TGTGCCAGCAGCCAAGATAGGACTGTGAAGTTCTTC. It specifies CASSQDRTVKFF.

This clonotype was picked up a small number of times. This chain's CDR3 is CASTQTGVGSYEQYF. For the CDR3, the DNA is TGTGCCAGCACCCAAACAGGGGTAGGCTCCTACGAGCAGTACTTC. The genes are TRBV6-6 and TRBJ2-7, with TRBD1 matching over 7 bases. This CDR3 region has 15 residues. With V trimmed by 7 bases and J by 0 bases, 9 bases remained unmatched. The germline V gene has CDR1 MNHNY and CDR2 SVGAGI (reference sequence).

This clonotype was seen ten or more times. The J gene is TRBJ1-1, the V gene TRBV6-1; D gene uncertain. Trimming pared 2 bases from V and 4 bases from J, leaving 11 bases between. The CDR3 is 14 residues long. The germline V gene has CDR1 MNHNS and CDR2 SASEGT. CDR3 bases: TGTGCCAGCAGTGAACAGGCGACGTTCACTGAAGCTTTCTTT. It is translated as CASSEQATFTEAFF.

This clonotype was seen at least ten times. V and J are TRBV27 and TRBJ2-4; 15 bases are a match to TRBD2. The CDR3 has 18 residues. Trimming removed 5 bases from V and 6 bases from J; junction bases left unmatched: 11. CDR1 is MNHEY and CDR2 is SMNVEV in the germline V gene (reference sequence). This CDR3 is CASSPIFGLAGGGNIQYF. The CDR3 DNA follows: TGTGCCAGCAGTCCCATTTTTGGACTAGCGGGAGGGGGAAACATTCAGTACTTC.

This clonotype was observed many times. DNA of the CDR3: TGCAGTGCTAGAGCGGGATCTAGCAATCAGCCCCAGCATTTT. This encodes CSARAGSSNQPQHF. The chain is built from TRBV20-1 and TRBJ1-5, with unresolved D. CDR1 and CDR2 (germline): DFQATT, SNEGSKA (reference sequence). The V end lost 1 base, the J end lost 0 bases, and 7 bases lay between the germline ends. This CDR3 region has 14 residues.